Below, 27 T cell receptor beta chains from the same sample are listed, as sequenced in a study of Graves' ophthalmopathy and Graves' hyperthyroidism. Amplifying from RNA transcripts, the study obtained TCR beta CDR3 regions. The first round was an RT-PCR with HTBI primers, and the second round was a multiplex PCR. Using its own MiXCR run on the multiplex PCR reads, TCRdb lists one record per CDR3 protein. The sample carries hundreds of thousands of distinct CDR3 sequences, approximately 22% recorded once. The sequenced sample consisted of peripheral blood. The receptors stem from a woman aged 18 to 35 with stable Graves' hyperthyroidism. Some clones in this sample may be carry-over from other donors' samples.

This clonotype came up a few times. The gene calls are TRBV7-2 and TRBJ2-7; no definite D call. The CDR3 has 15 residues. In germline, CDR1 is SGHTA, CDR2 FQGNSA. Deletions cut 6 bases from V and 1 base from J, with 16 bases between. The CDR3 loop reads CASRPAPVPSYEQYF. The CDR3 nucleotides read TGTGCCAGCAGACCGGCGCCCGTTCCATCCTACGAGCAGTACTTC.

This clonotype was counted many times. This rearrangement joins TRBV12-5 to TRBJ1-2, with 7 bases matching TRBD1. Germline V gene sequence: CDR1 LGHNT, CDR2 FRNRAP. The CDR3 is 13 residues long. V dropped 6 bases and J dropped 6; count of bases not matched to a gene: 7. Written as DNA, the CDR3 is TGTGCTAGTGGCCTTGACAGGGCCGATGGCTACACCTTC. Translation gives CASGLDRADGYTF. The whole variable domain, remainder taken from reference TRBV12-5 and TRBJ1-2, is DARVTQTPRHKVTEMGQEVTMRCQPILGHNTVFWYRQTMMQGLELLAYFRNRAPLDDSGMPKDRFSAEMPDATLATLKIQPSEPRDSAVYFCASGLDRADGYTFGSGTRLTVV.

This clonotype showed up many times. The J gene is TRBJ2-2, the V gene TRBV5-1, with 13 bases fitting TRBD2. V lost 4 bases to trimming and J lost 6 bases; unmatched junction nucleotides: 3. Per the germline V gene, CDR1 is SGHRS and CDR2 is YFSETQ. The CDR3 length is 15 residues. The CDR3 loop reads CASSPGTSGAGELFF. The CDR3 bases are TGCGCCAGCAGCCCTGGGACTAGCGGGGCCGGGGAGCTGTTTTTT.

The CDR3 region has the DNA TGTGCCAGCAGTTACTCGCCAGGCCGAGATTGGAATTCACCCCTCCACTTT. Translated, it gives CASSYSPGRDWNSPLHF. The chain links TRBV6-5 to TRBJ1-6; no reliable D call. Between the trimmed V and J ends, which lost 0 bases and 7 bases, there was a span of 16 bases. Germline V lookup: CDR1 MNHEY, CDR2 SVGAGI. This CDR3 has 17 amino acids.

The rearrangement links TRBV12-3 or TRBV12-4 to TRBJ1-2; perhaps TRBD1 as D (5 bases). This CDR3 spans 16 amino acids. V was cut by 5 bases and J by 3 bases, with 19 bases left in between. This CDR3 reads CASSDELLDSYYGYTF. For the CDR3, the DNA is TGTGCCAGCAGTGACGAATTACTTGACAGCTACTATGGCTACACCTTC.

Only one count was recorded for this clonotype. This rearrangement joins TRBV6-1 to TRBJ2-7; unclear D gene. Germline-derived CDR1 and CDR2 are MNHNS and SASEGT. This CDR3 comprises 13 residues. V gave up 0 bases and J gave up 6 bases, with 9 bases separating them. The CDR3 loop reads CASSEAVDREQYF. The DNA for the CDR3 is TGTGCCAGCAGTGAAGCGGTTGATCGCGAGCAGTACTTC.

Only a few counts were recorded for this clonotype. V and J are TRBV27 and TRBJ1-2; D is ambiguous. The ends were cut back, 0 bases at V and 4 bases at J, with 6 bases in the middle. Germline assignment: CDR1 MNHEY and CDR2 SMNVEV (reference sequence). CDR3 size: 13 residues. As DNA, the CDR3 is TGTGCCAGCAGTTTATCGCAGCTCTATGGCTACACCTTC. It translates to CASSLSQLYGYTF.

This clonotype was recorded many times. The chain employs TRBV27 and TRBJ1-3; 9 bases align to TRBD1. This CDR3 has 14 residues. Trimming took 5 bases from V and 7 from J; bases not matched to a gene: 6. Per germline, CDR1 MNHEY and CDR2 SMNVEV (reference sequence). CDR3 protein: CASSPRQGGNTIYF. In nucleotides, the CDR3 is TGTGCCAGCAGTCCTCGACAGGGGGGGAACACCATATATTTT.

This clonotype was picked up many times. V is TRBV6-1 and J is TRBJ2-1, with TRBD1 identical over 8 bases. Looked up from germline, CDR1 is MNHNS and CDR2 is SASEGT. Germline trimming cut 2 bases from V and 2 bases from J; bases unmatched to any gene: 2. The CDR3 is made up of 15 amino acids. CDR3 residues: CASSEWDRPYNEQFF. CDR3 coding DNA: TGTGCCAGCAGTGAATGGGACAGGCCCTACAATGAGCAGTTCTTC.

This clonotype was seen many times. The chain uses TRBV19 and TRBJ2-7; D is ambiguous. Between the trimmed V and J ends, which lost 3 bases and 3 bases, there was a span of 12 bases. This CDR3 spans 14 amino acids. CDR1 and CDR2 (germline): LNHDA, SQIVND (reference sequence). The CDR3 loop reads CASSIAPGDYEQYF. CDR3 in DNA: TGTGCCAGTAGTATTGCCCCTGGTGACTACGAGCAGTACTTC.

The chain combines TRBV29-1 with TRBJ2-5; D ambiguous. The CDR3 consists of 13 residues. In germline, CDR1 is SQVTM, CDR2 ANQGSEA. V gave up 3 bases and J gave up 2 bases, with 10 bases separating them. In DNA, the CDR3 is TGCAGCGTTGACAAGTTCGGACAAGAGACCCAGTACTTC. It translates to CSVDKFGQETQYF. The full variable domain, its missing parts supplied by reference TRBV29-1 and TRBJ2-5, is SAVISQKPSRDICQRGTSLTIQCQVDSQVTMMFWYRQQPGQSLTLIATANQGSEATYESGFVIDKFPISRPNLTFSTLTVSNMSPEDSSIYLCSVDKFGQETQYFGPGTRLLVL.

This clonotype was recorded at least ten times. Here the CDR3 reads CAISESRGGYEQYF. CDR3 nucleotide sequence: TGTGCCATCAGTGAGTCAAGGGGCGGCTACGAGCAGTACTTC. The gene calls are TRBV10-3 and TRBJ2-7; tentative D call: TRBD1 (5 bases). Germline V gives CDR1 ENHRY, CDR2 SYGVKD. This CDR3 comprises 14 residues. The ends were cut back, 0 bases at V and 3 bases at J, with 9 bases in the middle.

This chain connects TRBV12-3 or TRBV12-4 to TRBJ2-5; 7 bases fit TRBD2. This CDR3 has 14 residues. The V segment lost 8 bases and the J segment 5 bases; nucleotides outside the gene matches: 11. CDR3 DNA: TGTGCCAGCGGGGTGGCGGGAGCTGGCGAGACCCAGTACTTC. The encoded protein is CASGVAGAGETQYF.

This clonotype occurred many times. The rearrangement joins TRBV13 to TRBJ1-1, with TRBD1 identical over 7 bases. V dropped 4 bases and J dropped 8; count of bases not matched to a gene: 4. The germline V gene encodes CDR1 PRHDT and CDR2 FYEKMQ (reference sequence). The CDR3 loop spans 12 amino acids. The CDR3 sequence: CASSSSTGEAFF. The CDR3 DNA is TGTGCCAGCAGCTCCTCGACAGGGGAAGCTTTCTTT.

This clonotype was found many times. The CDR3 protein is CATSSRESGANVLTF. CDR3 bases: TGTGCCACCTCTAGCAGGGAATCTGGGGCCAACGTCCTGACTTTC. The chain links TRBV15 to TRBJ2-6; perhaps D is TRBD1 or TRBD2 (5 bases each). CDR1 is LNHNV and CDR2 is YYDKDF in the germline V gene (reference sequence). CDR3 length equals 15 residues. V dropped 8 bases and J dropped 1 base, with 12 bases sitting between them.

The CDR3 loop reads CASKSWDSRNYGYTF. CDR3 DNA: TGTGCCAGCAAGTCTTGGGACAGCCGTAACTATGGCTACACCTTC. V is TRBV27 and J is TRBJ1-2; TRBD1 matches 7 bases. The CDR3 has 15 residues. The germline CDR1 and CDR2 sequences are MNHEY and SMNVEV (reference sequence). Germline trimming cut 7 bases from V and 1 base from J; bases unmatched to any gene: 9.

This clonotype was observed at least ten times. V gene TRBV6-1 combines with J gene TRBJ1-1; tentatively, D is TRBD1 (5 bases). CDR3 length: 14 residues. The germline CDR1 and CDR2 sequences are MNHNS and SASEGT. V was pared by 6 bases and J by 4 bases, with 15 bases between. CDR3 residues: CASSPPPGVTEAFF. DNA of the CDR3: TGTGCCAGCAGCCCCCCCCCGGGGGTCACTGAAGCTTTCTTT.

The CDR3 region is CASSQVPNTGELFF. CDR3 DNA: TGTGCCAGCAGCCAGGTCCCGAACACCGGGGAGCTGTTTTTT. The chain has TRBV3-1 and TRBJ2-2; the D is unclear. V dropped 3 bases and J dropped 0 bases, with 5 bases sitting between them. The CDR3 is 14 residues long. Germline V gene sequence: CDR1 LGHDT, CDR2 YNNKEL (reference sequence).

In the case of this clonotype: It is likely a read error, because the conserved phenylalanine at the end of the CDR3 is missing. The V and J genes are TRBV6-2 or TRBV6-3 and TRBJ2-7; D remains ambiguous. Germline V gene lookup returns CDR1 MNHEY and CDR2 SVGEGT. The CDR3 contains 12 residues. Trimming shortened V by 6 bases and J by 4 bases, and 10 bases separated the two germline ends. The CDR3 DNA reads as TGTGCCAGCAGAGACACCGGATACGAGCAGTACTTG. Encoded protein: CASRDTGYEQYL.

The CDR3 bases are TGTGCCAGCAGCCAAGTTGAAGCTTCACCCCTCCACTTT. It specifies CASSQVEASPLHF. V is TRBV3-1 and J is TRBJ1-6; no definite D call. This CDR3 is 13 amino acids long. The germline V gene encodes CDR1 LGHDT and CDR2 YNNKEL (reference sequence). Trimming shortened V by 1 base and J by 9 bases, and 7 bases separated the two germline ends.

J is TRBJ1-1 and V is TRBV30; D uncertain. The germline V and J ends were trimmed by 0 bases and 0 bases, with 8 bases remaining between them. The CDR3 has 14 amino acids. The germline gives CDR1 GTSNPN, CDR2 SVGIG (reference sequence). This chain's CDR3 is CAWSVGVLNTEAFF. The CDR3 region has the DNA TGTGCCTGGAGTGTGGGCGTGTTGAACACTGAAGCTTTCTTT. The full variable domain, in which reference TRBV30 and TRBJ1-1 provide the parts outside the CDR3, is SQTIHQWPATLVQPVGSPLSLECTVEGTSNPNLYWYRQAAGRGLQLLFYSVGIGQISSEVPQNLSASRPQDRQFILSSKKLLLSDSGFYLCAWSVGVLNTEAFFGQGTRLTVV.

In this sample, this clonotype turned up many times. The CDR3 region has the DNA TGCAGCGTTGCCCGGGACAACCAAGAGACCCAGTACTTC. Residues: CSVARDNQETQYF. V and J are TRBV29-1 and TRBJ2-5, with D maybe TRBD1 (6 bases). The ends were cut back, 4 bases at V and 0 bases at J, with 9 bases in the middle. Germline CDR1 SQVTM, CDR2 ANQGSEA. There are 13 residues in the CDR3.

The V gene is TRBV6-5, the J gene TRBJ1-6; D gene ambiguous. This CDR3 spans 14 amino acids. With 2 bases removed from V and 6 bases from J, the gap between germline ends came to 8 bases. Germline assignment: CDR1 MNHEY and CDR2 SVGAGI. CDR3 region: CASSYARANSPLHF. In DNA form, the CDR3 reads TGTGCCAGCAGTTACGCGAGGGCTAATTCACCCCTCCACTTT.

This clonotype was counted at least ten times. The genes are TRBV5-5 and TRBJ2-5; D gene uncertain. Trimming pared 4 bases from V and 5 bases from J, leaving 12 bases between. The CDR3 runs to 13 residues. The germline gives CDR1 SGHKS, CDR2 YYEKEE (reference sequence). CDR3 sequence: CASSRYIGETQYF. CDR3 sequence (DNA): TGTGCCAGCAGCCGATACATCGGGGAGACCCAGTACTTC.

This clonotype has a handful of counts. Written as DNA, the CDR3 is TGTGCCAGCAAGGGTGTGCGAGAGACCCAGTACTTC. This sequence encodes CASKGVRETQYF. This sequence joins TRBV2 and TRBJ2-5; no definite D call. Germline CDR1 SNHLY, CDR2 FYNNEI. Trimming removed 7 bases from V and 4 bases from J, with 10 bases in between. The CDR3 runs to 12 residues.

In this sample, this clonotype turned up many times. The genes are TRBV3-1 and TRBJ1-1, with D possibly TRBD1 on 5 matching bases. The germline V gene has CDR1 LGHDT and CDR2 YNNKEL (reference sequence). V gave up 1 base and J gave up 5 bases, with 14 bases separating them. The CDR3 spans 15 residues. CDR3 DNA sequence: TGTGCCAGCAGCCAAGGAGGGGCTATGGGGACTGAAGCTTTCTTT. Amino acids: CASSQGGAMGTEAFF. The full variable domain, completed using reference TRBV3-1 and TRBJ1-1, is DTAVSQTPKYLVTQMGNDKSIKCEQNLGHDTMYWYKQDSKKFLKIMFSYNNKELIINETVPNRFSPKSPDKAHLNLHINSLELGDSAVYFCASSQGGAMGTEAFFGQGTRLTVV.

About this clonotype itself: This may be a read error, as it is one base from a much larger clone. The V and J genes are TRBV4-2 and TRBJ1-2; D remains ambiguous. This CDR3 is built from 15 residues. Germline V gives CDR1 LGHNA, CDR2 YNFKEQ. In nucleotides, the CDR3 is TGTGCCAGCGGCCAAGATGTAACGGCCAGCTATGGCTACACCTTC. Its translation: CASGQDVTASYGYTF.